This T cell receptor beta chain stems from a study of CD8 T cells in ankylosing spondylitis. General study results and limits: Researchers report that disease-linked clones proved CD8+ and relatively rare in peripheral blood. Earlier reports found some motif variants in synovial fluid and blood in reactive arthritis. Matched synovial fluid from ankylosing spondylitis patients was reported to be enriched for disease-linked clones. Typical of ankylosing spondylitis blood, it appeared, was a TCR beta motif of 7 or 8 highly homologous variants.

Germline V gives CDR1 SGDLS, CDR2 YYNGEE. The CDR3 is made up of 16 amino acids. V gave up 3 bases and J gave up 1 base, with 16 bases separating them. Each TCR beta library was made by quantitative 5'-RACE that incorporated molecular barcodes. TCRdb analysed the 5' RACE reads with MiXCR anew, one entry per CDR3 protein. This sample carries roughly 440,000 distinct CDR3 sequences, roughly 17% of them seen once, and the ten largest clones take 1%. On this clonotype: The antigen is undetermined.

The TCR sequence derives from a male donor with ankylosing spondylitis. What was sequenced was blood, either unsorted or a sorted T cell fraction (not recorded which). The chain links TRBV9 to TRBJ1-1; D might be TRBD1 (6 bases). The CDR3 reads CASSDGWGTSNTEAFF. In DNA form, the CDR3 reads TGTGCCAGCAGCGACGGTTGGGGGACATCGAACACTGAAGCTTTCTTT.